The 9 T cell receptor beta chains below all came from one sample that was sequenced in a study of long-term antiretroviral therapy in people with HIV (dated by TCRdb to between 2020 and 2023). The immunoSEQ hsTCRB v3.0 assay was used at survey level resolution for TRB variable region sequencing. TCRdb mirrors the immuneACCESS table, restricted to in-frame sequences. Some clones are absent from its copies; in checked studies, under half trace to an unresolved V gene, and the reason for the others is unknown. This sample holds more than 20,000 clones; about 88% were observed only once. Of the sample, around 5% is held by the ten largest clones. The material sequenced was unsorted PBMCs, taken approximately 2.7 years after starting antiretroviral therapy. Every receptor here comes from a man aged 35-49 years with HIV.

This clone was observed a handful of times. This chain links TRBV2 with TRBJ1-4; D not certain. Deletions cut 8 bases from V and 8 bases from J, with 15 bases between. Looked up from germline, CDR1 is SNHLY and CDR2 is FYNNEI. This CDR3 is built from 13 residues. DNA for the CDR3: TGTGCCAGCCCTGAGGGAGGCAGGGAAAAACTGTTTTTT. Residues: CASPEGGREKLFF.

The CDR3 nucleotides read TGTGCCAGCAGAACAGGGGCCGGGTTGAAAGAGACCCAGTACTTC. Translation gives CASRTGAGLKETQYF. The V gene is TRBV5-4, the J gene TRBJ2-5, with 7 bases matching TRBD1. The CDR3 has 15 amino acids. Germline CDR1 and CDR2: SGHNT and YYREEE (reference sequence). V lost 5 bases, J lost 3 bases, and 10 bases stayed unmatched.

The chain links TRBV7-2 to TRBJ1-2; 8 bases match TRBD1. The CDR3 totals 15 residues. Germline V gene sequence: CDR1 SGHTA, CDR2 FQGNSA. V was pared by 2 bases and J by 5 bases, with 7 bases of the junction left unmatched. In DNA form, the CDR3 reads TGTGCCAGCAGCTTAAGTCAGGGGGCGCAATATGGCTACACCTTC. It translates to CASSLSQGAQYGYTF.

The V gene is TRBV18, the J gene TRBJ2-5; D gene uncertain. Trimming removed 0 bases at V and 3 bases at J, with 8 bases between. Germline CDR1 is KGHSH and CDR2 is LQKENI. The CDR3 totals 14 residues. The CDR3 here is CASSPPGPKETQYF. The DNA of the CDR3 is TGTGCCAGCTCACCACCCGGGCCTAAAGAGACCCAGTACTTC.

This chain's CDR3 is CASSLEGQFTGELFF. CDR3 in DNA: TGCGCCAGCAGCTTGGAGGGACAGTTTACCGGGGAGCTGTTTTTT. The chain has TRBV5-1 and TRBJ2-2; 7 bases map to TRBD1. Looked up from germline, CDR1 is SGHRS and CDR2 is YFSETQ. CDR3 size: 15 residues. J lost 5 bases, V lost 0 bases, and 4 bases had no gene match.

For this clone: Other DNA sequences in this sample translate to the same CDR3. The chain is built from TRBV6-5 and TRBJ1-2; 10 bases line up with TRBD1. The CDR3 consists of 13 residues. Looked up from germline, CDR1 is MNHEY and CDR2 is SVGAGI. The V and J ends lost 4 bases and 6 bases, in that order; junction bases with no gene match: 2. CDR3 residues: CASSSTGGNGYTF. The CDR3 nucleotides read TGTGCCAGCAGTTCGACAGGGGGCAATGGCTACACCTTC.

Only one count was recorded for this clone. DNA of the CDR3: TGTGCCTGGAGTCGACTAGCGGTGGGCGCTGAGCAGTTCTTC. Amino acids: CAWSRLAVGAEQFF. This chain uses TRBV30 with TRBJ2-1; 9 bases fit TRBD2. J gave up 9 bases and V 2 bases, and 8 bases lay outside the gene matches. Germline V lookup: CDR1 GTSNPN, CDR2 SVGIG (reference sequence). The CDR3 totals 14 residues.

The CDR3 bases are TGTGCCAGCGACCGACGAAAAGGGACCTACGAGCAGTACTTC. It is translated as CASDRRKGTYEQYF. J is TRBJ2-7 and V is TRBV9; D gene uncertain. Trimming removed 7 bases at V and 2 bases at J, with 16 bases between. CDR1 and CDR2 from the germline V gene are SGDLS and YYNGEE. The CDR3 is 14 amino acids.

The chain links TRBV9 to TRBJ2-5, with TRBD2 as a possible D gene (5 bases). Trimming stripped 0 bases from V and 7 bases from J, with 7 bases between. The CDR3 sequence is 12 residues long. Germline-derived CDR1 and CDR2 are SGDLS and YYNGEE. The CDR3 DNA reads TGTGCCAGCAGCGTAGACGGGGTGACCCAGTACTTC. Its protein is CASSVDGVTQYF.